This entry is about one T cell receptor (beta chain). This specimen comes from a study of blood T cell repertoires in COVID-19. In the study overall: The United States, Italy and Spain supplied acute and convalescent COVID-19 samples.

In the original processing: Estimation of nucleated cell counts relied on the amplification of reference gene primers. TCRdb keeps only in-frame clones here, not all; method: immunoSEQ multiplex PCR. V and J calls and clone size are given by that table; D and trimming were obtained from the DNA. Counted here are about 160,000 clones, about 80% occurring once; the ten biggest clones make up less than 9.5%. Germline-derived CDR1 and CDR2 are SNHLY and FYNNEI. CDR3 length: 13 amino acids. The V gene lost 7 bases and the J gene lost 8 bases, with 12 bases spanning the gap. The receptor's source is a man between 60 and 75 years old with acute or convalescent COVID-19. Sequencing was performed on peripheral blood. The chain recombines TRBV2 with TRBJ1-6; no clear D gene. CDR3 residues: CASNRGSDSPLHF. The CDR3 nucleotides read TGTGCCAGCAACAGAGGGTCGGATTCACCCCTCCACTTT. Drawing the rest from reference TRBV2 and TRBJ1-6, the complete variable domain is EPEVTQTPSHQVTQMGQEVILRCVPISNHLYFYWYRQILGQKVEFLVSFYNNEISEKSEIFDDQFSVERPDGSNFTLKIRSTKLEDSAMYFCASNRGSDSPLHFGNGTRLTVT.